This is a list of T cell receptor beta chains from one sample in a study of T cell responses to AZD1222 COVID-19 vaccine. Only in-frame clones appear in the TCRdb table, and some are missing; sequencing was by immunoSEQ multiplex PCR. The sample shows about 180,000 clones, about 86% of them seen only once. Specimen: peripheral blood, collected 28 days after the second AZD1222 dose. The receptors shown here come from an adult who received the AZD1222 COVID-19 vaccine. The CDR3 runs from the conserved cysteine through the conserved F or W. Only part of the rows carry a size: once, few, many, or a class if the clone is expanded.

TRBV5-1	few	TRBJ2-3	CASSLDGLGTDTQYF
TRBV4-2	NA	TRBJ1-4	CASRAKDRDNEKLFF
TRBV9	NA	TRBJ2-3	CASSPGGAGVRTDTQYF
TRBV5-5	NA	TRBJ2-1	CASSLVTGANNEQFF
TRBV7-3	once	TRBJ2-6	CASSLTSGVGSGANVLTF
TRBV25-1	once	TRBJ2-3	CASSEGGWGQGRDTQYF
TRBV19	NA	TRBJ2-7	CASSTNNAYEQYF
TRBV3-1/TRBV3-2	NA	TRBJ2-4	CASSLRGGVAKNIQYF
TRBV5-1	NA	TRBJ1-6	CASSFRTGRESPLHF
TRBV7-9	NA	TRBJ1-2	CASSLSVRYGYTF
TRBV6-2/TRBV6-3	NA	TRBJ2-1	CASSYSYEQFF
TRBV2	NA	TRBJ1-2	CASMEGDANYGYTF
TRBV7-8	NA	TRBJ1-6	CASSLGRSSYNSPLHF
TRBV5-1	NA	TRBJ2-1	CASSRTGSHNEQFF
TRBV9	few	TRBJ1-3	CASSAGFGSGNTIYF
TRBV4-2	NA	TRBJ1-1	CASSQDGRGVVTEAFF